Presented here are 11 T cell receptor beta chains from one specimen sequenced in a study of blood T cell repertoires in COVID-19. The data were produced by immunoSEQ multiplex PCR, yet TCRdb's version contains in-frame clones alone and is incomplete. This table holds 180,000 or so clones, nearly 80% found once. Specimen: PBMCs or T cells enriched from blood (not recorded which). The source of these receptors is a man in his sixties who had been exposed to COVID-19.

This clone was counted many times. The chain recombines TRBV11-3 with TRBJ1-6; D remains ambiguous. The V gene's germline CDR1 is SGHNT and CDR2 YENEEA. V gave up 3 bases and J gave up 7 bases, with 16 bases separating them. The CDR3 runs to 16 residues. The CDR3 protein is CASSFMTATPNSPLHF. DNA for the CDR3: TGTGCCAGCAGCTTCATGACCGCGACACCAAATTCACCCCTCCACTTT.

This CDR3 reads CASSQDGEGLNTEAFF. DNA for the CDR3: TGTGCCAGCAGCCAAGATGGGGAGGGTTTGAACACTGAAGCTTTCTTT. The chain uses TRBV14 and TRBJ1-1, with no clear D. The V and J ends lost 0 bases and 0 bases respectively, with 11 bases between them. CDR1 and CDR2 from the germline V gene are SGHDN and FVKESK. The CDR3 is made up of 16 amino acids.

V and J are TRBV30 and TRBJ1-5; D is unclear. Per the germline V gene, CDR1 is GTSNPN and CDR2 is SVGIG (reference sequence). This CDR3 contains 13 residues. V was pared by 2 bases and J by 0 bases, with 5 bases between. The CDR3 spells CAWSQDSNQPQHF. The CDR3, as DNA: TGTGCCTGGAGTCAGGATAGCAATCAGCCCCAGCATTTT.

The V call is TRBV29-1, the J call TRBJ2-4; 9 nucleotides agree with TRBD1. The CDR3 length is 12 residues. V was clipped by 3 bases and J by 11 bases; unmatched bases: 5. The germline V gene has CDR1 SQVTM and CDR2 ANQGSEA. In nucleotides, the CDR3 is TGCAGCGTTGAGGGACAGGGATGGGTTCAGTACTTC. Amino acids: CSVEGQGWVQYF.

The chain carries TRBV4-3 and TRBJ2-1, with 10 bases fitting TRBD1. V was clipped by 2 bases and J by 5 bases; unmatched bases: 3. The V gene's germline CDR1 is LGHNA and CDR2 YSLEER. CDR3 length: 15 residues. The CDR3 spells CASSQSGTGDNEQFF. CDR3 coding DNA: TGCGCCAGCAGCCAATCCGGGACAGGGGACAATGAGCAGTTCTTC.

This chain links TRBV29-1 with TRBJ1-3, with no clear D. CDR1 is SQVTM, CDR2 ANQGSEA, per germline. V dropped 4 bases and J dropped 8 bases, with 9 bases sitting between them. This CDR3 has 11 amino acids. The CDR3: CSVVRLDTIYF. The CDR3 nucleotides are TGCAGCGTTGTACGGTTAGACACCATATATTTT.

The chain has TRBV5-1 and TRBJ1-2, with 9 positions matching TRBD1. CDR3 size: 19 residues. Germline assignment: CDR1 SGHRS and CDR2 YFSETQ. The V segment lost 0 bases and the J segment 2 bases; nucleotides outside the gene matches: 14. The CDR3 sequence is CASSLVGQGLIPANYGYTF. In DNA, the CDR3 is TGCGCCAGCAGCTTGGTGGGACAGGGCCTAATTCCCGCGAACTATGGCTACACCTTC.

The J gene is TRBJ1-2, the V gene TRBV30; D gene unclear. Trimming removed 3 bases at V and 5 bases at J, with 10 bases between. The CDR3 covers 12 residues. CDR1 and CDR2 (germline): GTSNPN, SVGIG (reference sequence). The CDR3 here is CAWRDSMYGYTF. CDR3 nucleotides: TGTGCCTGGAGAGACTCGATGTATGGCTACACCTTC.

The V call is TRBV6-1, the J call TRBJ2-3, with a possible D match to TRBD2 (5 bases). Trimming left V 1 base short and J 2 bases short, with 10 bases between. Germline CDR1 MNHNS, CDR2 SASEGT. The CDR3 loop spans 15 amino acids. This CDR3 reads CASSEEEDLTDTQYF. The CDR3 DNA reads as TGTGCCAGCAGTGAAGAGGAGGATCTCACAGATACGCAGTATTTT.

The CDR3 coding sequence is TGCGCCAGCAGCTTGGGACTAGACGGCGGGGAGCTGTTTTTT. This translates into CASSLGLDGGELFF. The V call is TRBV5-1, the J call TRBJ2-2, with D tentatively TRBD2 (6 bases). Germline lookup yields CDR1 SGHRS and CDR2 YFSETQ. V gave up 0 bases and J gave up 7 bases, with 10 bases separating them. The CDR3 has 14 residues.

This clone was seen a few times. DNA of the CDR3: TGTGCCAGCAGCGTAGGGGACAGCTCCTACAATGAGCAGTTCTTC. Translated, it gives CASSVGDSSYNEQFF. V is TRBV9 and J is TRBJ2-1; 7 bases align to TRBD1. Germline assignment: CDR1 SGDLS and CDR2 YYNGEE. CDR3 size: 15 residues. V was clipped by 0 bases and J by 0 bases; unmatched bases: 0.